A single sample gave rise to the 11 T cell receptor beta chains below, sequenced in a study of shared clonotypes between healthy human individuals. Naive CD8 cells were CD45RO-negative, positively selected for CCR7, excluding terminally differentiated effector memory CD45RA+ cells. Assay used: immunoSEQ multiplex PCR; TCRdb lists only in-frame clones, some missing. In the table there are hundreds of thousands of clones, just over 90% of which are singletons. Sequenced: naive CD8+ T cells sorted from blood. The receptors come from a man between 25 and 39 years old in good health.

CDR3 protein: CASSAPGELFF. In DNA form, the CDR3 reads TGCGCCAGCAGTGCCCCCGGGGAGCTGTTTTTT. The chain combines TRBV10-1 with TRBJ2-2; D uncertain. V shed 4 bases and J shed 6 bases, with 3 bases lying between them. The CDR3 runs 11 residues. Germline V gene lookup returns CDR1 WNHNN and CDR2 SYGVQD (reference sequence).

This chain uses TRBV18 with TRBJ2-7; tentatively, D is TRBD2 (7 bases). The CDR3 extends over 15 amino acids. The V and J ends lost 4 bases and 5 bases respectively, with 18 bases between them. The germline gives CDR1 KGHSH, CDR2 LQKENI. In DNA, the CDR3 is TGTGCCAGCTCACTCCCCCGCTGGGGGGGCCACGAGCAGTACTTC. The encoded protein is CASSLPRWGGHEQYF. The full variable domain, with the rest looked up from reference TRBV18 and TRBJ2-7, is NAGVMQNPRHLVRRRGQEARLRCSPMKGHSHVYWYRQLPEEGLKFMVYLQKENIIDESGMPKERFSAEFPKEGPSILRIQQVVRGDSAAYFCASSLPRWGGHEQYFGPGTRLTVT.

This chain uses TRBV13 with TRBJ2-1; D unclear. The CDR3 totals 15 residues. The V and J ends lost 5 bases and 6 bases respectively, with 17 bases between them. Per germline, CDR1 PRHDT and CDR2 FYEKMQ (reference sequence). CDR3 sequence: CASSHGQVAFNEQFF. The DNA of the CDR3 is TGTGCCAGCAGCCATGGTCAGGTAGCCTTCAATGAGCAGTTCTTC.

The chain joins TRBV5-5 to TRBJ2-1; 10 nucleotides line up with TRBD2. Germline-derived CDR1 and CDR2 are SGHKS and YYEKEE (reference sequence). The CDR3 runs to 17 residues. Unmatched junction bases numbered 9, after V lost 0 bases and J lost 6 bases. The chain's CDR3 is CASSLALSGRALNEQFF. In DNA, the CDR3 is TGTGCCAGCAGCTTGGCACTGAGCGGGAGGGCCCTCAATGAGCAGTTCTTC.

The V and J genes are TRBV7-6 and TRBJ2-1; D not certain. The CDR3 runs to 13 residues. The V gene lost 3 bases and the J gene lost 3 bases, with 6 bases spanning the gap. CDR1 and CDR2 (germline): SGHVS, FNYEAQ. Written as DNA, the CDR3 is TGTGCCAGCAGCTTTGGCCACTACAATGAGCAGTTCTTC. It codes for CASSFGHYNEQFF.

This rearrangement joins TRBV9 to TRBJ2-7, with D tentatively TRBD2 (6 bases). With 3 bases removed from V and 7 bases from J, the gap between germline ends came to 17 bases. Germline assignment: CDR1 SGDLS and CDR2 YYNGEE. The CDR3 loop spans 14 amino acids. Written as DNA, the CDR3 is TGTGCCAGCAGCGACGTCGGGGGAGGTGAAGAGCAGTACTTC. This encodes CASSDVGGGEEQYF. Based on the CDR3 plus reference TRBV9 and TRBJ2-7, the full variable domain is DSGVTQTPKHLITATGQRVTLRCSPRSGDLSVYWYQQSLDQGLQFLIQYYNGEERAKGNILERFSAQQFPDLHSELNLSSLELGDSALYFCASSDVGGGEEQYFGPGTRLTVT.

The J gene is TRBJ2-7, the V gene TRBV29-1, with TRBD2 matching 7 bases. Germline CDR1 reads SQVTM; CDR2 reads ANQGSEA. With 8 bases clipped from V and 0 bases from J, the junction kept 7 bases outside the gene matches. The CDR3 contains 13 residues. This CDR3 is CSCSTGGSYEQYF. The CDR3 nucleotides read TGCAGCTGCTCAACGGGAGGCTCCTACGAGCAGTACTTC.

This chain connects TRBV6-6 to TRBJ2-1; TRBD2 aligns across 11 bases. CDR1 is MNHNY, CDR2 SVGAGI, per germline (reference sequence). CDR3 length: 14 amino acids. V lost 8 bases and J lost 7; bases outside the gene matches: 7. In DNA, the CDR3 is TGTGCCAGCTTTAGCGGGAGGGCACGGAATGAGCAGTTCTTC. As protein: CASFSGRARNEQFF.

With respect to this clone: The same CDR3 is also encoded by other DNA sequences in this sample. This chain links TRBV29-1 with TRBJ2-6; D is perhaps TRBD1 or TRBD2 (5 bases each). Germline loops: CDR1 SQVTM, CDR2 ANQGSEA. The CDR3 runs 14 residues. V lost 3 bases and J 0 bases, leaving 6 bases between the germline ends. The CDR3 region is CSVEGTSGANVLTF. The DNA for the CDR3 is TGCAGCGTTGAGGGGACCTCTGGGGCCAACGTCCTGACTTTC.

The chain combines TRBV7-9 with TRBJ2-1; TRBD2 aligns across 12 bases. The J segment lost 6 bases and the V segment lost 0 bases, leaving 9 bases of the junction unmatched. The CDR3 contains 18 residues. CDR1 and CDR2 (germline): SEHNR, FQNEAQ (reference sequence). The CDR3 protein is CASSLAQTSGSLGNEQFF. The CDR3 nucleotides read TGTGCCAGCAGCTTAGCCCAGACTAGCGGGAGTTTGGGCAATGAGCAGTTCTTC.

V and J are TRBV29-1 and TRBJ2-3; 8 bases align to TRBD2. The V gene's germline CDR1 is SQVTM and CDR2 ANQGSEA. With 7 bases clipped from V and 1 base from J, the junction kept 4 bases outside the gene matches. The CDR3 is made up of 13 amino acids. The CDR3, as DNA: TGCAGCGCAATACTAGCGGGCACAGATACGCAGTATTTT. Translation gives CSAILAGTDTQYF.